This T cell receptor (beta chain) was sequenced during a study of response to subunit inactivated influenza vaccine. At least ten counts were recorded for this clonotype. TCRdb used MiXCR to reprocess the RT-PCR reads, holding one entry per CDR3 protein. This table holds around 480,000 distinct CDR3 sequences, 16% found once. The germline V gene has CDR1 SGHRS and CDR2 YFSETQ. The CDR3 contains 17 residues. The ends lost 2 bases at V and 10 bases at J; junction bases unmatched: 13. This chain connects TRBV5-1 to TRBJ1-4; 11 positions match TRBD1. The source was CD4+ T cells sorted from PBMCs, collected about 24 months after vaccination. The origin of this receptor is a man in his fifties or sixties who received an inactivated influenza vaccine. CDR3 sequence (DNA): TGCGCCAGCAGCTTCAGGGGACAGGGGGAGCCCCGCGGAAAACTGTTTTTT. Protein sequence: CASSFRGQGEPRGKLFF.